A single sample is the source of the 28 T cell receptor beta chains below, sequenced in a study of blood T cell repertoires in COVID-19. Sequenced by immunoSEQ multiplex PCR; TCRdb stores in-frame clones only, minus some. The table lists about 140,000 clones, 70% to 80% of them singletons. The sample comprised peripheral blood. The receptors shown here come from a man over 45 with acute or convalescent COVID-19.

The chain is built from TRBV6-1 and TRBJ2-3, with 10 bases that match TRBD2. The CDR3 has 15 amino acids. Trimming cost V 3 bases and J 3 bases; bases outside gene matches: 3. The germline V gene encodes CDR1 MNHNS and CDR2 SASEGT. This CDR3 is CASSDISGGTDTQYF. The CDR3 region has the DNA TGTGCCAGCAGTGATATTAGCGGGGGGACAGATACGCAGTATTTT.

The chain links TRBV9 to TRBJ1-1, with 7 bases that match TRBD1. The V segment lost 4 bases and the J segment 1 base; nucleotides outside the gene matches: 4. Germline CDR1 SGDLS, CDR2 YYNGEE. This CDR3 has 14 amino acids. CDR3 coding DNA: TGTGCCAGCAGCATATGGACAGGGAACACTGAAGCTTTCTTT. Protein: CASSIWTGNTEAFF.

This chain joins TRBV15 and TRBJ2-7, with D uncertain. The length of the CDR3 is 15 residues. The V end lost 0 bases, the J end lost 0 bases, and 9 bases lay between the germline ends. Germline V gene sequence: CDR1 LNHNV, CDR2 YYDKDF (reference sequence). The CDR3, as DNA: TGTGCCACCAGCAGAGATCTAGGCACCTCCTACGAGCAGTACTTC. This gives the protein CATSRDLGTSYEQYF.

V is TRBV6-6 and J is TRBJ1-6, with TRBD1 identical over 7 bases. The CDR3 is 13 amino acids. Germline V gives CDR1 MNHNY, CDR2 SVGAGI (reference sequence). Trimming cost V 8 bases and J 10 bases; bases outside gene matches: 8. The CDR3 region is CASPRGLNSPLHF. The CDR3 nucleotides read TGTGCCAGCCCGAGGGGGCTAAACTCACCCCTCCACTTT.

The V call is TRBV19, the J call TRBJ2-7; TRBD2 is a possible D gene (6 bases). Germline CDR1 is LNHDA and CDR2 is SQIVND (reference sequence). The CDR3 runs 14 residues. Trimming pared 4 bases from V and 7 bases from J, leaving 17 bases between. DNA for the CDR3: TGTGCCAGTAGTAAGGAGGCGGGATCAGCTGAGCAGTACTTC. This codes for CASSKEAGSAEQYF.

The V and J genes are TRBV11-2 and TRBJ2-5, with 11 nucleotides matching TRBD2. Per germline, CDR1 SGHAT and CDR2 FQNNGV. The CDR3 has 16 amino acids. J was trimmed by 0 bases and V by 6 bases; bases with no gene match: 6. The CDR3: CASSLNSGGDQETQYF. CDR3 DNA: TGTGCCAGCAGTCTAAATAGCGGGGGGGACCAAGAGACCCAGTACTTC.

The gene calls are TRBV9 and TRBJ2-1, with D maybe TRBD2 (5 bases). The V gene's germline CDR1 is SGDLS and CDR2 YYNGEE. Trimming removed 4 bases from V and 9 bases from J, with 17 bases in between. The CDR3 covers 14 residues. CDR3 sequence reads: CASSPGLGLGEQFF. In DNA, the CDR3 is TGTGCCAGCAGCCCCGGACTCGGGCTCGGTGAGCAGTTCTTC.

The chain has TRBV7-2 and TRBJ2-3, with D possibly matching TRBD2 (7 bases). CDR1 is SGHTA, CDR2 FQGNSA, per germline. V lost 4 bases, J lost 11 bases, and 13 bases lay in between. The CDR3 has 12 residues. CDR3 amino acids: CASSSGGGMQYF. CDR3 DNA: TGTGCCAGCAGCTCGGGCGGGGGCATGCAGTATTTT.

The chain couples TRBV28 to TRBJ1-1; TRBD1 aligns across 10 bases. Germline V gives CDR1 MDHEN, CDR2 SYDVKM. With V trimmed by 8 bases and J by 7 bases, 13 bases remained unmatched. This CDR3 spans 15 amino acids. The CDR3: CASLNLQTGGVEAFF. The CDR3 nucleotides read TGTGCCAGCCTGAATTTACAGACAGGGGGCGTTGAAGCTTTCTTT.

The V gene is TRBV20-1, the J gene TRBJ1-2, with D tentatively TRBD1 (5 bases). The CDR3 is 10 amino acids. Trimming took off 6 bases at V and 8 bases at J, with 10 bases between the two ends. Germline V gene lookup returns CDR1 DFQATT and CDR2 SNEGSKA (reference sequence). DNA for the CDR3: TGCAGTGCCGGGGGGGACGGCTACACCTTC. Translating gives CSAGGDGYTF.

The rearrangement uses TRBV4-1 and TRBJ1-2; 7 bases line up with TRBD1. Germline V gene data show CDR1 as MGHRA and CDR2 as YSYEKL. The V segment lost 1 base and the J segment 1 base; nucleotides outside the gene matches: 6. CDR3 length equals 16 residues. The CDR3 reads CASSQGEGTVNYGYTF. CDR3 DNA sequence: TGCGCCAGCAGCCAAGGGGAAGGGACAGTTAACTATGGCTACACCTTC.

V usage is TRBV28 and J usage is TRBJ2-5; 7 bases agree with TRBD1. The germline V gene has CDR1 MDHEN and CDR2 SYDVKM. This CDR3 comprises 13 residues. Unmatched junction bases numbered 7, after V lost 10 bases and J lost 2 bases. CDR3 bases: TGTGCCACCGAACGGGACAGTCAAGAGACCCAGTACTTC. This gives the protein CATERDSQETQYF.

CDR3 nucleotide sequence: TGTGCCAGCAGCTTCGGGTTAATCTCTGGGGCCAACGTCCTGACTTTC. This encodes CASSFGLISGANVLTF. The genes are TRBV5-6 and TRBJ2-6; D uncertain. Germline V CDR1 and CDR2: SGHDT, YYEEEE. This CDR3 has 16 residues. Trimming shortened V by 2 bases and J by 0 bases, and 9 bases separated the two germline ends.

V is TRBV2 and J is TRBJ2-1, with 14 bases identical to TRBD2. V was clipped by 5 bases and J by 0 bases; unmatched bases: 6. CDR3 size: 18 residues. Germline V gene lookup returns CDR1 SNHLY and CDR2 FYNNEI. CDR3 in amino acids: CASSSRLAGGSSYNEQFF. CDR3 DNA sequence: TGTGCCAGCAGTTCGAGACTAGCGGGGGGGAGCTCCTACAATGAGCAGTTCTTC.

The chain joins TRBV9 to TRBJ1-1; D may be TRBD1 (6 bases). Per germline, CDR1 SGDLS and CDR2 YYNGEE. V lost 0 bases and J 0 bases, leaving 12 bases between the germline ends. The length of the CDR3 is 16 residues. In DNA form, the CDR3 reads TGTGCCAGCAGCGTAGAACAGGGAGGGATGAACACTGAAGCTTTCTTT. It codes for CASSVEQGGMNTEAFF.

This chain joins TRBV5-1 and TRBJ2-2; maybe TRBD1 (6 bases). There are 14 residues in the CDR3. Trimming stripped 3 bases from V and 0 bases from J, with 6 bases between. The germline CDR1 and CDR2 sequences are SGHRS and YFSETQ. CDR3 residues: CASSWTANTGELFF. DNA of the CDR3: TGCGCCAGCAGCTGGACAGCGAACACCGGGGAGCTGTTTTTT.

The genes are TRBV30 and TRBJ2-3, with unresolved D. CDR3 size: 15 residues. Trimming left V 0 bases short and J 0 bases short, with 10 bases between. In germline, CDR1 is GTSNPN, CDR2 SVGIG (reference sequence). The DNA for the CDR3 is TGTGCCTGGAGTGTACTTGGCGGTAGCACAGATACGCAGTATTTT. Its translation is CAWSVLGGSTDTQYF.

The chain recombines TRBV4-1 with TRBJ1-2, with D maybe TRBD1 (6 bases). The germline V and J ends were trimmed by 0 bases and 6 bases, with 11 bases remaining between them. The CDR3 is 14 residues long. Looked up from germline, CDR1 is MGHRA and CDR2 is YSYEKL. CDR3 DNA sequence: TGCGCCAGCAGCCAAGATGGGGGGGACAATGGCTACACCTTC. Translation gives CASSQDGGDNGYTF.

The CDR3 DNA follows: TGTGCCAGCAGCACCGCAGGGATCCTGTACCAAGAGACCCAGTACTTC. Encoded protein: CASSTAGILYQETQYF. The V call is TRBV5-5, the J call TRBJ2-5; D possibly corresponds to TRBD1 (5 bases). CDR1 SGHKS and CDR2 YYEKEE come from the germline V gene (reference sequence). The CDR3 totals 16 residues. V was clipped by 4 bases and J by 0 bases, with 16 bases between them. The variable domain in full, completed from reference TRBV5-5 and TRBJ2-5, reads DAGVTQSPTHLIKTRGQQVTLRCSPISGHKSVSWYQQVLGQGPQFIFQYYEKEERGRGNFPDRFSARQFPNYSSELNVNALLLGDSALYLCASSTAGILYQETQYFGPGTRLLVL.

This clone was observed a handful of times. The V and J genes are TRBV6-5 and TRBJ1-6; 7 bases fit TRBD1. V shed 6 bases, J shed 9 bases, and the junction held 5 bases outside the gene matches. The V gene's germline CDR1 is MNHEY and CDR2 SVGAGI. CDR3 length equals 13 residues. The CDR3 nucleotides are TGTGCCAGCAGCCGACGGGACAGTTCACCCCTCCACTTT. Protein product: CASSRRDSSPLHF.

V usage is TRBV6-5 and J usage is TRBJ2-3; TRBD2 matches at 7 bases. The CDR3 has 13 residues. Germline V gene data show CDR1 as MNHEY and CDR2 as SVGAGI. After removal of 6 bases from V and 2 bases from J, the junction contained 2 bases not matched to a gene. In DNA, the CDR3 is TGTGCCAGCAGACGGGACTACACAGATACGCAGTATTTT. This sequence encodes CASRRDYTDTQYF.

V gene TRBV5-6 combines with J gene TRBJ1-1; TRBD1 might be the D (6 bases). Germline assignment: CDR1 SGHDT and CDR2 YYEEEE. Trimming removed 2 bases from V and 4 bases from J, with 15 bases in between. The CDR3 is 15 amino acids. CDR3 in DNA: TGTGCCAGCAGCTTTAGCGGGGGCCAGGGCACTGAAGCTTTCTTT. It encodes CASSFSGGQGTEAFF.

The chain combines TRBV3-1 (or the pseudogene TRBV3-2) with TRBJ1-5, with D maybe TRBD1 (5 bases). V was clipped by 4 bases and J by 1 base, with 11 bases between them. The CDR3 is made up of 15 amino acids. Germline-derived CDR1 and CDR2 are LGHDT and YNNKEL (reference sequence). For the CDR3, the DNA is TGTGCCAGCAGCCCTGGGGGGGACAGCAATCAGCCCCAGCATTTT. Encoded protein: CASSPGGDSNQPQHF.

The CDR3 DNA reads TGTGCCAGCAGTGCCCGACTAGCGGGGGGTGGCTACGAGCAGTACTTC. Translating it yields CASSARLAGGGYEQYF. The V call is TRBV6-4, the J call TRBJ2-7; 13 bases align to TRBD2. This CDR3 comprises 16 residues. Trimming cost V 4 bases and J 3 bases; bases outside gene matches: 6. CDR1 MRHNA and CDR2 SNTAGT come from the germline V gene.

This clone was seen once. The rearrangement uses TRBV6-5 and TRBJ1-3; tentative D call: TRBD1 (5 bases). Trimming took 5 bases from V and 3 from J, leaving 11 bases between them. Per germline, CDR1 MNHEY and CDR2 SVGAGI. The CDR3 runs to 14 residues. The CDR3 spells CASSRATVGNTIYF. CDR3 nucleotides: TGTGCCAGCAGTCGAGCGACAGTTGGAAACACCATATATTTT.

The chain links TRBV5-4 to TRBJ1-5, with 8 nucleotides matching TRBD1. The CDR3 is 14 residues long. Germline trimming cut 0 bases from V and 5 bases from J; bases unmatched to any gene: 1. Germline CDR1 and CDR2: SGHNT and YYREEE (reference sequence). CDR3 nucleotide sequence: TGTGCCAGCAGCTTGGGGGGACAGGATCAGCCCCAGCATTTT. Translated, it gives CASSLGGQDQPQHF.

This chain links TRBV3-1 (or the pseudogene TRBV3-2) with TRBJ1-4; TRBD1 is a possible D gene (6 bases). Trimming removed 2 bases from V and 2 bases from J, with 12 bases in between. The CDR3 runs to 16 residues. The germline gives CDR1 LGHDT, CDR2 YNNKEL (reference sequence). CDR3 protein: CASSQILGATNEKLFF. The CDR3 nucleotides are TGTGCCAGCAGCCAAATTTTGGGGGCTACTAATGAAAAACTGTTTTTT.

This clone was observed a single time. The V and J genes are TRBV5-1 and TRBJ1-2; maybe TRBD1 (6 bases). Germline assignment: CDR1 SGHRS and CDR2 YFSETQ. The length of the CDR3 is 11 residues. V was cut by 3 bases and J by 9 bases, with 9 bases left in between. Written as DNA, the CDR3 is TGCGCCAGCAGCTCAGGACAGAGCTACACCTTC. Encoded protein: CASSSGQSYTF.